A single sample is the source of the 6 T cell receptor beta chains below, sequenced in a study of STAT5B mutations in CD4+ large granular lymphocyte leukemia. The assay was immunoSEQ multiplex PCR, and TCRdb's table has in-frame clones only and misses some. The repertoire holds 30,000 to 35,000 clones, with roughly 79% as singletons. The specimen sequenced was CD4+ T cells from blood buffy coats. These receptors all come from a human donor in good health.

The CDR3 protein is CASSMTASPNTGELFF. For the CDR3, the DNA is TGTGCCAGTAGTATGACAGCTAGCCCTAACACCGGGGAGCTGTTTTTT. This chain joins TRBV19 and TRBJ2-2, with D possibly called TRBD1 or TRBD2 (5 bases each). The germline V and J ends were trimmed by 3 bases and 2 bases, with 13 bases remaining between them. Germline-derived CDR1 and CDR2 are LNHDA and SQIVND (reference sequence). The CDR3 runs to 16 residues.

This clone appeared a single time. The J gene is TRBJ2-5, the V gene TRBV6-5; the D gene could be TRBD1 or TRBD2 (6 bases each). V lost 2 bases and J lost 5, with 15 bases in between. The CDR3 is 15 residues long. Germline V gene lookup returns CDR1 MNHEY and CDR2 SVGAGI. CDR3: CASSYGGQGWETQYF. CDR3 nucleotide sequence: TGTGCCAGCAGTTACGGGGGGCAAGGGTGGGAGACCCAGTACTTC.

The genes are TRBV28 and TRBJ2-1; 9 bases align to TRBD1. This CDR3 contains 16 residues. With 5 bases clipped from V and 6 bases from J, the junction kept 11 bases outside the gene matches. The germline gives CDR1 MDHEN, CDR2 SYDVKM. CDR3 bases: TGTGCCAGCAGTCCTGCGCCGGGACAGGGTCGCAATGAGCAGTTCTTC. It specifies CASSPAPGQGRNEQFF.

The chain uses TRBV5-4 and TRBJ2-5, with D unresolved. CDR1 and CDR2 from the germline V gene are SGHNT and YYREEE (reference sequence). V was cut by 3 bases and J by 2 bases, with 2 bases left in between. This CDR3 is built from 11 residues. CDR3 protein: CASSSQETQYF. In nucleotides, the CDR3 is TGTGCCAGCAGCTCTCAAGAGACCCAGTACTTC.

This clone has a handful of counts. The rearrangement links TRBV18 to TRBJ1-3, with D unresolved. This CDR3 is 13 amino acids long. V dropped 0 bases and J dropped 8 bases, with 8 bases sitting between them. Germline V CDR1 and CDR2: KGHSH, LQKENI. CDR3 DNA: TGTGCCAGCTCACCACCCGGGGTGGACACCATATATTTT. Translating gives CASSPPGVDTIYF.

Only a few counts were recorded for this clone. This chain uses TRBV12-5 with TRBJ1-4; TRBD1 aligns across 10 bases. The germline V gene has CDR1 LGHNT and CDR2 FRNRAP. J was trimmed by 6 bases and V by 11 bases; bases with no gene match: 3. This CDR3 has 12 residues. CDR3 region: CALTGGHEKLFF. In nucleotides, the CDR3 is TGTGCTCTGACAGGGGGCCATGAAAAACTGTTTTTT.